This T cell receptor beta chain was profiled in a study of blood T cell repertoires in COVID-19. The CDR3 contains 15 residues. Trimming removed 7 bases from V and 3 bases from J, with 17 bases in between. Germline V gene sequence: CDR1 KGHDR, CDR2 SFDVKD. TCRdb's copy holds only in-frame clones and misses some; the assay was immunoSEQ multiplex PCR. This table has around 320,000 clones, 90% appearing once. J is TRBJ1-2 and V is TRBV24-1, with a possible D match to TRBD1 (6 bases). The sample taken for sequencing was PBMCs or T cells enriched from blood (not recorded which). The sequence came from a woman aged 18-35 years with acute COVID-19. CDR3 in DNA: TGTGCCACCAGCAGGGGACCCCCAGGGGACTATGGCTACACCTTC. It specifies CATSRGPPGDYGYTF.